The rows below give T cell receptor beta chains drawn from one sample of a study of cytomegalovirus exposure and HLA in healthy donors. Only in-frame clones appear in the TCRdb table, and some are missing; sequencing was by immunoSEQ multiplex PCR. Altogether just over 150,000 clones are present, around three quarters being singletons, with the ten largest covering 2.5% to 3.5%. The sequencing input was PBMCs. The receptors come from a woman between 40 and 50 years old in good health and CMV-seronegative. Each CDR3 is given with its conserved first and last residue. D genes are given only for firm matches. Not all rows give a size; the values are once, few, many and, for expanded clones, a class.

CDR3 DNA: TGTGCCAGTGCGACCCCGGGGACACTTAGCAATCAGCCCCAGCATTTT
CDR3 protein: CASATPGTLSNQPQHF
clone size: -
J gene: TRBJ1-5
V gene: TRBV19
D gene: -

CDR3 DNA: TGTGCCACCAGCGCCACAGGGTATAGCTCCTACAATGAGCAGTTCTTC
CDR3 protein: CATSATGYSSYNEQFF
clone size: -
J gene: TRBJ2-1
V gene: TRBV15
D gene: -

CDR3 DNA: TGTGCCAGCAGGCGTACCGGGACAGGGACCTACGAGCAGTACTTC
CDR3 protein: CASRRTGTGTYEQYF
clone size: -
J gene: TRBJ2-7
V gene: TRBV27
D gene: TRBD1

CDR3 DNA: TGTGCCAGCTCAGCAGCACTAGCGGGGGGACCCACAGATACGCAGTATTTT
CDR3 protein: CASSAALAGGPTDTQYF
clone size: -
J gene: TRBJ2-3
V gene: TRBV18
D gene: TRBD2

CDR3 DNA: TGTGCCAGCAGCCTCGACATCGTCGGCCACGAGCAGTACTTC
CDR3 protein: CASSLDIVGHEQYF
clone size: -
J gene: TRBJ2-7
V gene: TRBV14
D gene: -

CDR3 DNA: TGTGCCAGCTCGGACAGGGGGAGGTCGGCTTTCTTT
CDR3 protein: CASSDRGRSAFF
clone size: -
J gene: TRBJ1-1
V gene: TRBV6-1
D gene: TRBD1

CDR3 DNA: TGTGCCAGCAGTTCAAGGGGGGGAAACACTGAAGCTTTCTTT
CDR3 protein: CASSSRGGNTEAFF
clone size: -
J gene: TRBJ1-1
V gene: TRBV27
D gene: -

CDR3 DNA: TGTGCCAGCAGCTTTTCGGGAACCCAAGAGACCCAGTACTTC
CDR3 protein: CASSFSGTQETQYF
clone size: -
J gene: TRBJ2-5
V gene: TRBV5-5
D gene: -

CDR3 DNA: TGTGCCACCAGCAGAGATCGGTACAATGAGCAGTTCTTC
CDR3 protein: CATSRDRYNEQFF
clone size: -
J gene: TRBJ2-1
V gene: TRBV15
D gene: -

CDR3 DNA: TGCAGCGCTCTAGAAGCGGGGGGGTTGTGGGAGCAGTACTTC
CDR3 protein: CSALEAGGLWEQYF
clone size: -
J gene: TRBJ2-7
V gene: TRBV29-1
D gene: TRBD2

CDR3 DNA: TGTGCCAGTAGTATAACGAAGGACAGGGGGCGAAGGTCCTACGAGCAGTACTTC
CDR3 protein: CASSITKDRGRRSYEQYF
clone size: -
J gene: TRBJ2-7
V gene: TRBV19
D gene: TRBD1

CDR3 DNA: TGTGCCAGCAGCTTGGGGGGACAGTTTGGGGACTATGGCTACACCTTC
CDR3 protein: CASSLGGQFGDYGYTF
clone size: -
J gene: TRBJ1-2
V gene: TRBV5-4
D gene: TRBD1

CDR3 DNA: TGTGCCAGCAGTGGACAGGGTTTGAATTCACCCCTCCACTTT
CDR3 protein: CASSGQGLNSPLHF
clone size: few
J gene: TRBJ1-6
V gene: TRBV6-6
D gene: TRBD1

CDR3 DNA: TGCGCCAGCAGCCAAGCCAGAGCGGGGGCCGACTACGAGCAGTACTTC
CDR3 protein: CASSQARAGADYEQYF
clone size: -
J gene: TRBJ2-7
V gene: TRBV4-1
D gene: TRBD2

CDR3 DNA: TGTGCCAGCACGCCAACCGGGGTCAATAATGAAAAACTGTTTTTT
CDR3 protein: CASTPTGVNNEKLFF
clone size: -
J gene: TRBJ1-4
V gene: TRBV11-3
D gene: -

CDR3 DNA: TGTGCCAGCAGTTGGACAGGGAAATTTATAACTTACGAGCAGTACTTC
CDR3 protein: CASSWTGKFITYEQYF
clone size: -
J gene: TRBJ2-7
V gene: TRBV6-5
D gene: TRBD1

CDR3 DNA: TGTGCCAGCAGTGCTGACCCGCCACAGGTAGACTATGGCTACACCTTC
CDR3 protein: CASSADPPQVDYGYTF
clone size: -
J gene: TRBJ1-2
V gene: TRBV6-1
D gene: -

CDR3 DNA: TGTGCCAGCAGCCTCGAAGGGGGCTCGGGCTACACCTTC
CDR3 protein: CASSLEGGSGYTF
clone size: -
J gene: TRBJ1-2
V gene: TRBV2
D gene: TRBD1

CDR3 DNA: TGCGCCAGCAGCTTGAAGTCCCAGAACTCCTATAATTCACCCCTCCACTTT
CDR3 protein: CASSLKSQNSYNSPLHF
clone size: -
J gene: TRBJ1-6
V gene: TRBV5-1
D gene: -

CDR3 DNA: TGTGCCAGTAGAAACAGTCAATTAATGAGCACTGAAGCTTTCTTT
CDR3 protein: CASRNSQLMSTEAFF
clone size: -
J gene: TRBJ1-1
V gene: TRBV19
D gene: -

CDR3 DNA: TGTGCCAGTAGTATCCCGGGCCCAGGGGAGCAGTTCTTC
CDR3 protein: CASSIPGPGEQFF
clone size: -
J gene: TRBJ2-1
V gene: TRBV19
D gene: -

CDR3 DNA: TGTGCCAGTAGTATACAGGTGAACACTGAAGCTTTCTTT
CDR3 protein: CASSIQVNTEAFF
clone size: -
J gene: TRBJ1-1
V gene: TRBV19
D gene: -

CDR3 DNA: TGTGCCAGCAGCTGGGGGGCCGGGGAGCTGTTTTTT
CDR3 protein: CASSWGAGELFF
clone size: few
J gene: TRBJ2-2
V gene: TRBV6-6
D gene: -

CDR3 DNA: TGTGCCAGCAGGGGCACACAGGGCCGAGGCGAGCAGTACTTC
CDR3 protein: CASRGTQGRGEQYF
clone size: -
J gene: TRBJ2-7
V gene: TRBV2
D gene: -

CDR3 DNA: TGTGCCAGCAGTTTCTTGAGGGCCCAGGAGACTGAAGCTTTCTTT
CDR3 protein: CASSFLRAQETEAFF
clone size: -
J gene: TRBJ1-1
V gene: TRBV2
D gene: -

CDR3 DNA: TGCGCCAGCAGCCAAGAGGGGACTGCAGCCAAAAACATTCAGTACTTC
CDR3 protein: CASSQEGTAAKNIQYF
clone size: -
J gene: TRBJ2-4
V gene: TRBV4-1
D gene: -

CDR3 DNA: TGTGCCAGCAGCCCTGACAGAAGTAAGCAGTTCTTC
CDR3 protein: CASSPDRSKQFF
clone size: -
J gene: TRBJ2-1
V gene: TRBV7-8
D gene: -

CDR3 DNA: TGTGCCAGCAGCTTTAGCGGGGTAATCACAGATACGCAGTATTTT
CDR3 protein: CASSFSGVITDTQYF
clone size: -
J gene: TRBJ2-3
V gene: TRBV7-3
D gene: TRBD2

CDR3 DNA: TGTGCCAGCAGCGTAGATGGACAGGGGGTCTACACTGAAGCTTTCTTT
CDR3 protein: CASSVDGQGVYTEAFF
clone size: -
J gene: TRBJ1-1
V gene: TRBV9
D gene: TRBD1

CDR3 DNA: TGTGCCAGTATTAGGGACAGATTCATGAACACTGAAGCTTTCTTT
CDR3 protein: CASIRDRFMNTEAFF
clone size: -
J gene: TRBJ1-1
V gene: TRBV19
D gene: TRBD1

CDR3 DNA: TGTGCCAGCAGTTTTCGGTGGACAGGGCCGAACACTGAAGCTTTCTTT
CDR3 protein: CASSFRWTGPNTEAFF
clone size: -
J gene: TRBJ1-1
V gene: TRBV6-5
D gene: TRBD1

CDR3 DNA: TGTGCCACCAGCAGAGCGGTCGACTCCTACGAGCAGTACTTC
CDR3 protein: CATSRAVDSYEQYF
clone size: few
J gene: TRBJ2-7
V gene: TRBV15
D gene: -

CDR3 DNA: TGTGTCAGCAGTGAACAGGGACTGCACTCTGGGGCCAACGTCCTGACTTTC
CDR3 protein: CVSSEQGLHSGANVLTF
clone size: -
J gene: TRBJ2-6
V gene: TRBV6-1
D gene: -

CDR3 DNA: TGTGCCAGCAGCTTAGGGGCACAGGGGTTTGAGTCCACTAATGAAAAACTGTTTTTT
CDR3 protein: CASSLGAQGFESTNEKLFF
clone size: -
J gene: TRBJ1-4
V gene: TRBV7-9
D gene: TRBD1

CDR3 DNA: TGCGCCAGCAGCCCACGTCCGATGACAGGGGGCGAAAACTATGGCTACACCTTC
CDR3 protein: CASSPRPMTGGENYGYTF
clone size: -
J gene: TRBJ1-2
V gene: TRBV5-1
D gene: TRBD1

CDR3 DNA: TGTGCCAGCAGTTTAAGGGGTATTTTAGCGGGACAGCAGTTCTTC
CDR3 protein: CASSLRGILAGQQFF
clone size: -
J gene: TRBJ2-1
V gene: TRBV28
D gene: TRBD2

CDR3 DNA: TGTGCCAGCAGCCACGGGACTAGCGGGGAAGAGACCCAGTACTTC
CDR3 protein: CASSHGTSGEETQYF
clone size: -
J gene: TRBJ2-5
V gene: TRBV4-2
D gene: TRBD2

CDR3 DNA: TGTGCCAGCAGCTACCGACAATCTGGAAACACCATATATTTT
CDR3 protein: CASSYRQSGNTIYF
clone size: -
J gene: TRBJ1-3
V gene: TRBV13
D gene: -